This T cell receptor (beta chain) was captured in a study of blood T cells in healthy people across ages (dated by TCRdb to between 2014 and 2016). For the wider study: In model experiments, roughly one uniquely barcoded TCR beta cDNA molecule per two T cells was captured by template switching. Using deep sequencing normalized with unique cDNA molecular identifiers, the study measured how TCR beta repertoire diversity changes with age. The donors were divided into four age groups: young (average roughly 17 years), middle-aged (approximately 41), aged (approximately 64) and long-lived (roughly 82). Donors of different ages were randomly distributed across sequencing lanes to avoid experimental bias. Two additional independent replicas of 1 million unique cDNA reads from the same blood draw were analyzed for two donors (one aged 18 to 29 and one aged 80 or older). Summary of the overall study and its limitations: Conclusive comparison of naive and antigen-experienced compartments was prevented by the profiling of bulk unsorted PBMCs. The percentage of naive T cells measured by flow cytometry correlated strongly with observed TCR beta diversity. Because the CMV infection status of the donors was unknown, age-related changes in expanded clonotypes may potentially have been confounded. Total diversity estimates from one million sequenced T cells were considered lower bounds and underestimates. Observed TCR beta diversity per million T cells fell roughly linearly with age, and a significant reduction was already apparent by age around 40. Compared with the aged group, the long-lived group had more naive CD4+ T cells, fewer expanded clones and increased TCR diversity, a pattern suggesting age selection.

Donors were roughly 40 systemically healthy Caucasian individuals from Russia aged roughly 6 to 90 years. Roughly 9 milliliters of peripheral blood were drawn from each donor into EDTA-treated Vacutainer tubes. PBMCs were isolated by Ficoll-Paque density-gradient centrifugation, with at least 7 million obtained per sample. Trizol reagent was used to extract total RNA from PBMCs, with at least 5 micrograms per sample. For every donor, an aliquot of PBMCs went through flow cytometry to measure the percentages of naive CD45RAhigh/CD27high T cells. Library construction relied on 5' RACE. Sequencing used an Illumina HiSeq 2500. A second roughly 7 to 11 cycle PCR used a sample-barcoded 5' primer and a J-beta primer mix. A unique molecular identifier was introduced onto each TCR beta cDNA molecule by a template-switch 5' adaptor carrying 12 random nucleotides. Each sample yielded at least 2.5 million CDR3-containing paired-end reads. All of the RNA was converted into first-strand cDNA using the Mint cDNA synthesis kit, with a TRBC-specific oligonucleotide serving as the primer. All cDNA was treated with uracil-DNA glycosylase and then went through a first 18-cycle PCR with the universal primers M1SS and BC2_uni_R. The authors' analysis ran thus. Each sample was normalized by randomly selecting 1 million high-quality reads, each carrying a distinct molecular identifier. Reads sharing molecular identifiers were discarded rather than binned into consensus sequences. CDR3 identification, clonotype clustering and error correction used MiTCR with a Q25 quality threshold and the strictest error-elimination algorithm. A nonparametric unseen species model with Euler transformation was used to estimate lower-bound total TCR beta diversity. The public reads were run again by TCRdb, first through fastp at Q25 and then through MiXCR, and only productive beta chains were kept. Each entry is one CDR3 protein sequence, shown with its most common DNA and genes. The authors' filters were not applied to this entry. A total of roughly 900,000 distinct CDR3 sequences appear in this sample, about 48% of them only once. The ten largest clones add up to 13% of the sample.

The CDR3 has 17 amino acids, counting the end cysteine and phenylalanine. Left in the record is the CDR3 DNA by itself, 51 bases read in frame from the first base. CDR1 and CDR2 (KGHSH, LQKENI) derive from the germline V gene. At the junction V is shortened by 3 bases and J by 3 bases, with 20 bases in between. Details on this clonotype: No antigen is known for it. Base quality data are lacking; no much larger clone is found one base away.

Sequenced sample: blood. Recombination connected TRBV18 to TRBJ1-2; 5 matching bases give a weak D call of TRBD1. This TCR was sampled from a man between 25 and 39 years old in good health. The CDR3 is CASSPPTGTDRYYGYTF. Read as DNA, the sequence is TGTGCCAGCTCACCGCCTACCGGGACGGATCGATACTATGGCTACACCTTC. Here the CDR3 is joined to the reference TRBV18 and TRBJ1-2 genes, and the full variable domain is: NAGVMQNPRHLVRRRGQEARLRCSPMKGHSHVYWYRQLPEEGLKFMVYLQKENIIDESGMPKERFSAEFPKEGPSILRIQQVVRGDSAAYFCASSPPTGTDRYYGYTFGSGTRLTVV.